This TCR beta chain was found in a study of T cells in Graves' hyperthyroidism and ophthalmopathy. Study-level results: The model predicted ophthalmopathy a median roughly 6.3 months before onset.

From RNA transcripts, TCR beta CDR3 regions were amplified. During a first-round RT-PCR of the TCR CDR3, the HTBI primer set was used. TCRdb reanalysed the multiplex PCR reads using MiXCR and keeps one entry per CDR3 protein. The sample includes about 360,000 distinct CDR3 sequences, about 13% of them seen just once. This CDR3 comprises 16 residues. Germline V lookup: CDR1 SGHAT, CDR2 FQNNGV. Trimming removed 6 bases from V and 8 bases from J; junction bases left unmatched: 10. This clonotype appeared many times. Antigen unknown. Patients were aged 18 to 65, had disease duration under 2 months, and had newly diagnosed hyperthyroidism.

This TCR came from a woman younger than 30 with Graves' hyperthyroidism. The sample taken for sequencing was blood. The chain combines TRBV11-2 with TRBJ1-4; 12 nucleotides align to TRBD1. CDR3 sequence: CASRFRPGTGGEKLFF. Here the CDR3 DNA reads TGTGCCAGCAGATTTAGGCCCGGGACAGGGGGCGAAAAACTGTTTTTT.